These T cell receptor beta chains were read from a single sample in a study of PD-1 blockade in classical Hodgkin lymphoma. The method was immunoSEQ multiplex PCR; TCRdb's version includes in-frame clones alone and lacks a portion of them. Altogether approximately 20,000 clones are present, roughly 80% being singletons, with the ten largest covering around 2.7%. Here the sequenced sample was CD4+ T cells from blood, taken before the fourth cycle of nivolumab. The receptors derive from a human donor with classical Hodgkin lymphoma. Each CDR3 is given with its conserved first and last residue. A D gene is named only where the DNA matches it firmly. A clone size is listed for some rows: how often the clone was seen (once, few, many), or a class if it is expanded.

v_gene	d_gene	abundance	j_gene	CDR3nt	CDR3aa
TRBV11-3	-	-	TRBJ1-1	TGTGCCAGCAGCTTGGGGGTGAACACTGAAGCTTTCTTT	CASSLGVNTEAFF
TRBV7-2	TRBD2	-	TRBJ2-5	TGTGCCAGCAGCTTAGCGGGAGGGCGAGAGACCCAGTACTTC	CASSLAGGRETQYF
TRBV7-9	TRBD2	-	TRBJ2-1	TGTGCCAGCAGCTTAGCGGGGGGGTACAATGAGCAGTTCTTC	CASSLAGGYNEQFF
TRBV6-1	TRBD1	-	TRBJ2-7	TGTGCCAGCAGTGAAGTGGGACAGGGTTTCGAGCAGTACTTC	CASSEVGQGFEQYF
TRBV6-5	-	-	TRBJ1-5	TGTGCCAGCAGTCCCCGCCTAAAGCCCAATCAGCCCCAGCATTTT	CASSPRLKPNQPQHF
TRBV5-4	TRBD2	-	TRBJ2-7	TGTGCCAGCAGCTCCCTAAGCGGGAGGGGTTACGAGCAGTACTTC	CASSSLSGRGYEQYF
TRBV5-5	TRBD1	-	TRBJ2-1	TGTGCCAGCAGCGGAAAACAGGGGCATGAGCAGTTCTTC	CASSGKQGHEQFF
TRBV7-2	TRBD1	-	TRBJ1-2	TGTGCCAGCAGCTTAGGGACAGGCTATGGCTACACCTTC	CASSLGTGYGYTF
TRBV20-1	-	-	TRBJ1-2	TGCAGTGCTCGGGACTTTCGGGACTACACCTTC	CSARDFRDYTF
TRBV10-3	-	-	TRBJ2-2	TGTGCCATCAGTGCGAAAGGCGGGGTATGGACCGGGGAGCTGTTTTTT	CAISAKGGVWTGELFF
TRBV6-1	-	-	TRBJ2-6	TGTGCCAGCAGTGAATCCGGTGTATCGCCGGGGGCCAACGTCCTGACTTTC	CASSESGVSPGANVLTF
TRBV5-4	-	-	TRBJ1-3	TGTGCCAGCAGCTTGACAGGGTTTGGAAACACCATATATTTT	CASSLTGFGNTIYF
TRBV7-9	-	-	TRBJ2-7	TGTGCCAGCAGGAGAGAGGACCGCTACGAGCAGTACTTC	CASRREDRYEQYF
TRBV7-9	TRBD1	-	TRBJ1-1	TGTGCCAGCAGCCGAGGCGCCGGGACAGGGAACCTGACTTTCTTT	CASSRGAGTGNLTFF
TRBV5-1	-	few	TRBJ2-2	TGCGCCAGCCAGCGAGTCGCGAACACCGGGGAGCTGTTTTTT	CASQRVANTGELFF
TRBV5-1	TRBD2	-	TRBJ2-3	TGCGCCAGCAGACTGCTAGCGGTCGGGACAGATACGCAGTATTTT	CASRLLAVGTDTQYF
TRBV7-9	-	few	TRBJ1-1	TGTGCCAGCAGCTTATCACAGGGTACTGAAGCTTTCTTT	CASSLSQGTEAFF
TRBV19	-	-	TRBJ2-2	TGTGCCAGTAGTACTCAGGGAGCCGGGGAGCTGTTTTTT	CASSTQGAGELFF
TRBV6-5	-	-	TRBJ2-7	TGTGCCAGCAGTTACGATGGCAGCGGGTACGAGCAGTACTTC	CASSYDGSGYEQYF
TRBV18	TRBD2	-	TRBJ2-3	TGTGCCAGCTCTGGGCGGGTAGCGGGACCAGATACGCAGTATTTT	CASSGRVAGPDTQYF
TRBV19	TRBD2	-	TRBJ2-7	TGTGCCAGTACCCCGACTAGCGGGGGAACATACTCCTACGAGCAGTACTTC	CASTPTSGGTYSYEQYF
TRBV4-1	-	few	TRBJ2-7	TGCGCCAGCAGCCAGGGGGTAAGGTCCTACGAGCAGTACTTC	CASSQGVRSYEQYF
TRBV28	TRBD2	-	TRBJ2-3	TGTGCCAGCCGCACCTTCAGCGGGGGCACAGATACGCAGTATTTT	CASRTFSGGTDTQYF
TRBV14	TRBD1	once	TRBJ2-1	TGTGCCAGCAGCCGTTTGACAGGGGTCGAACAAAACAATGAGCAGTTCTTC	CASSRLTGVEQNNEQFF
TRBV6-5	-	once	TRBJ2-5	TGTGCCAGCAGTGTAGCGAACCACCAAGAGACCCAGTACTTC	CASSVANHQETQYF
TRBV6-6	TRBD2	-	TRBJ2-7	TGTGCCAGCATCTCAAAACAGGGACTAGCGTTCGACGAGCAGTACTTC	CASISKQGLAFDEQYF
TRBV20-1	-	-	TRBJ2-1	TGCAGTGCTTCAGTCAATGAGCAGTTCTTC	CSASVNEQFF
TRBV6-6	TRBD1	few	TRBJ1-5	TGTGCCAGCAGTTACCCGGCGACAGGGAATCAGCCCCAGCATTTT	CASSYPATGNQPQHF
TRBV10-3	TRBD1	-	TRBJ2-7	TGTGCCATCAGTGCTAAAACCGGGACAGCTACCTACGAGCAGTACTTC	CAISAKTGTATYEQYF
TRBV7-9	TRBD1	few	TRBJ1-3	TGTGCCAGCAGCTCGACAGGGGAAAGCTCTGGAAACACCATATATTTT	CASSSTGESSGNTIYF
TRBV10-3	-	-	TRBJ2-5	TGTGCCATCAACAATCGGGGGGCAGACGAGACCCAGTACTTC	CAINNRGADETQYF
TRBV21-1	-	-	TRBJ2-3	TGTGCCAGCAGCAGTCGGACTAGCTCTGGGGCTACGCAGTATTTT	CASSSRTSSGATQYF
TRBV7-9	TRBD1	-	TRBJ1-4	TGTGCCAGCAATAGACAGGGGGCGGATGAAAAACTGTTTTTT	CASNRQGADEKLFF
TRBV28	-	-	TRBJ1-2	TGTGCCAGCAGTCACCGGGACCTAGCTAACTATGGCTACACCTTC	CASSHRDLANYGYTF
TRBV7-9	TRBD2	-	TRBJ2-1	TGTGCCAGCAGCAGAAGTAGCGGGAGGTTAAATGAGCAGTTCTTC	CASSRSSGRLNEQFF
TRBV6-5	-	once	TRBJ2-5	TGTGCCAGCAGTTACGGGGACCCATTCGCGGAGACCCAGTACTTC	CASSYGDPFAETQYF
TRBV2	-	-	TRBJ2-2	TGTGCCAGCAGTGGAACAGGGAGGGACACCGGGGAGCTGTTTTTT	CASSGTGRDTGELFF
TRBV28	-	-	TRBJ2-3	TGTGCCAGCAGTTTAGTTTCGGTCACAGATACGCAGTATTTT	CASSLVSVTDTQYF
TRBV19	TRBD1	-	TRBJ1-1	TGTGCCAGTAGTGGAAGGACAGGGGGCCCCACTGAAGCTTTCTTT	CASSGRTGGPTEAFF
TRBV28	-	-	TRBJ1-2	TGTGCCGGGTCGTCACAGGACCTTAGTGGCTACACCTTC	CAGSSQDLSGYTF
TRBV11-1	TRBD1	-	TRBJ2-7	TGTGCCAGCAGCCCCGACAGGGACTACGAGCAGTACTTC	CASSPDRDYEQYF
TRBV28	-	-	TRBJ1-2	TGTGCCAGCAGTTTAGTCGGCCGGCAATACTATGGCTACACCTTC	CASSLVGRQYYGYTF
TRBV5-1	TRBD1	-	TRBJ2-7	TGCGCCAGCAGCTTGGGCGGGACAGGGATATACGAGCAGTACTTC	CASSLGGTGIYEQYF
TRBV6-1	-	-	TRBJ2-7	TGTGCCAGCACGGCGGTTAAGGGCTCCTACGAGCAGTACTTC	CASTAVKGSYEQYF
TRBV4-1	-	few	TRBJ2-5	TGCGCCAGCAGCCAGGGGCAATGGGAGACCCAGTACTTC	CASSQGQWETQYF
TRBV6-1	TRBD2	-	TRBJ2-2	TGTGCCTCAAGACTAGCGGGAGTCGCCGGGGAGCTGTTTTTT	CASRLAGVAGELFF
TRBV18	-	-	TRBJ2-3	TGTGCCAGCGCCCCCCAGAGCACAGATACGCAGTATTTT	CASAPQSTDTQYF
TRBV5-1	-	-	TRBJ2-7	TGCGCCAGCAGCTTGACGTGGGACACGAGCTCCTACGAGCAGTACTTC	CASSLTWDTSSYEQYF
TRBV7-9	TRBD1	-	TRBJ2-3	TGTGCCAGCAGCAGTCGACAGGGCTTCACAGATACGCAGTATTTT	CASSSRQGFTDTQYF
TRBV6-5	TRBD1	-	TRBJ1-2	TGTGCCAGCAGAGAGACAGGGACCGCCTATGGCTACACCTTC	CASRETGTAYGYTF
TRBV5-1	TRBD2	-	TRBJ2-3	TGCGCCAGCAGCTACGAGCGGGAGGGAGATACGCAGTATTTT	CASSYEREGDTQYF
TRBV6-1	-	-	TRBJ1-3	TGTGCCAGCGGGCTTGCGGACACCTCTGGAAACACCATATATTTT	CASGLADTSGNTIYF
TRBV28	TRBD2	-	TRBJ2-7	TGTGCCAGCAGTTCGACTTGGGACTATCAAACCTACGAGCAGTACTTC	CASSSTWDYQTYEQYF
TRBV10-3	-	few	TRBJ2-7	TGTGCCATCAGTGCAGCGGCGGGGAGCTACGAGCAGTACTTC	CAISAAAGSYEQYF
TRBV5-4	TRBD2	-	TRBJ2-1	TGTGCCAGCAGCGGGCTAGCGGCTTACAATGAGCAGTTCTTC	CASSGLAAYNEQFF
TRBV5-1	-	-	TRBJ2-6	TGCGCCAGCAGCTTAATTAAGGTCTCTGGGGCCAACGTCCTGACTTTC	CASSLIKVSGANVLTF
TRBV21-1	-	-	TRBJ2-1	TGTGCCAGCAGCAAAACGGCTAGCGGGAGCTCCTACAATGAGCAGTTCTTC	CASSKTASGSSYNEQFF
TRBV1	-	-	TRBJ1-2	TGCACCATGCGAAAGACCTATGGCTACACCTTC	CTMRKTYGYTF